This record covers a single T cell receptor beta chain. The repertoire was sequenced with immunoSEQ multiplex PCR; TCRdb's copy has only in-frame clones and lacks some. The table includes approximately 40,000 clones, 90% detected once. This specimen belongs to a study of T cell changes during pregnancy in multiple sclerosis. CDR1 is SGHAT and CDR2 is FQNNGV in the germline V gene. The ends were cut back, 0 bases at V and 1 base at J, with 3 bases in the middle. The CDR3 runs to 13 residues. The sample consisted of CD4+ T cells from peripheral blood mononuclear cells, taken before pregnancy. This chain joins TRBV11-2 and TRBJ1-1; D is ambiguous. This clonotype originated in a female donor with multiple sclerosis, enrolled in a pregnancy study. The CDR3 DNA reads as TGTGCCAGCAGCTTAGAGAGGAACACTGAAGCTTTCTTT. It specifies CASSLERNTEAFF.